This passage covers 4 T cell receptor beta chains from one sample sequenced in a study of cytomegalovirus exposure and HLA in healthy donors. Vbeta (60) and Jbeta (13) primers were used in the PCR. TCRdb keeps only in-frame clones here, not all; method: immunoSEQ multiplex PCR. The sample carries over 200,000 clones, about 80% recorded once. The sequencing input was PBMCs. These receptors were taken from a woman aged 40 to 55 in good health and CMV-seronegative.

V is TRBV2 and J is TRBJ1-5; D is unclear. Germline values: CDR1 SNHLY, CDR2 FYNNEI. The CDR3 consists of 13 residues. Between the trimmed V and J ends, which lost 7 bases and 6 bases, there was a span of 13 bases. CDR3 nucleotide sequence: TGTGCCAGCACGGGGAGGGAGGCTCAGCCCCAGCATTTT. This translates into CASTGREAQPQHF.

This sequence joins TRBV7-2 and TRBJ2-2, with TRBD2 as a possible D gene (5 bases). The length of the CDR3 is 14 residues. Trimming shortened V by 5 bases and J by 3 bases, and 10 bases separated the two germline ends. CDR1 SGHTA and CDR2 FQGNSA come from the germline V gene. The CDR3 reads CASSPGRHTGELFF. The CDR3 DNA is TGTGCCAGCAGCCCGGGAAGGCACACCGGGGAGCTGTTTTTT.

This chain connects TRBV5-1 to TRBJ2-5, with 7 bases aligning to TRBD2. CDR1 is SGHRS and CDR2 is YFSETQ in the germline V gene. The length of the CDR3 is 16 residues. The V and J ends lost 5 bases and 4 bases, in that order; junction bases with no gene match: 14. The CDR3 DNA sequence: TGCGCCAGCAGAAGGGGCCCTGGGGGGGTAGGAGAGACCCAGTACTTC. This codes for CASRRGPGGVGETQYF.

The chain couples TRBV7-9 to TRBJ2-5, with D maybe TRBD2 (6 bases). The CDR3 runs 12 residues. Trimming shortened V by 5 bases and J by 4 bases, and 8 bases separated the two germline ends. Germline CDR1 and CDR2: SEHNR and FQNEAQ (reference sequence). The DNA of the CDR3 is TGTGCCAGCAGCCGGGAGAGAGAGACCCAGTACTTC. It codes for CASSRERETQYF.